These 11 T cell receptor beta chains originate from one sample sequenced in a study of regulatory T cells in long-lasting Graves disease (dated by TCRdb to 2020 to 2022). Explained via the paper, the time point label denotes: persistent/refractory GD, antithyroid drugs over 5 years with positive TRAb. For both TCR sequencing and RNA sequencing, RNA was extracted from PBMCs in TRIzol. The library was prepared using multiplex PCR. Instrument on record: Illumina HiSeq 4000. iRepertoire HTBI primers and Arm-PCR amplification of CDR3 regions were used to construct TCR beta libraries. TCRdb trimmed the raw reads at Q25, called clones with MiXCR and kept productive beta chains. Rows merge per CDR3 protein into single entries with the most common DNA and genes. Counted in this sample were roughly 430,000 distinct CDR3 sequences; around 20% of them appeared once. Of the sample, roughly an eighth is held by the ten largest clones.

The source material was peripheral blood mononuclear cells (PBMCs), sampled when the disease was refractory, from a patient treated with antithyroid drugs. The receptors originated from a female donor with Graves disease.

This clonotype was counted at least ten times. V usage is TRBV27 and J usage is TRBJ2-7; TRBD2 aligns across 7 bases. CDR1 is MNHEY, CDR2 SMNVEV, per germline (reference sequence). The CDR3 spans 14 residues. With V trimmed by 5 bases and J by 4 bases, 8 bases remained unmatched. CDR3 sequence reads: CASSPRVSGYEQYF. The CDR3, as DNA: TGTGCCAGCAGTCCGCGGGTTAGCGGGTACGAGCAGTACTTC.

This clonotype was observed many times. The rearrangement uses TRBV12-3 or TRBV12-4 and TRBJ2-6; D remains unclear. V lost 2 bases and J 4 bases, leaving 3 bases between the germline ends. The CDR3 has 13 amino acids. The CDR3 loop reads CASSLMGANVLTF. The CDR3 region has the DNA TGTGCCAGCAGTTTAATGGGGGCCAACGTCCTGACTTTC.

This clonotype was counted many times. The chain links TRBV3-1 to TRBJ2-7; 7 nucleotides align to TRBD2. This CDR3 spans 13 amino acids. Per germline, CDR1 LGHDT and CDR2 YNNKEL (reference sequence). With 4 bases clipped from V and 6 bases from J, the junction kept 6 bases outside the gene matches. In DNA form, the CDR3 reads TGTGCCAGCAGCCCTCGACTAGCTTCCGAGCAGTACTTC. Translating gives CASSPRLASEQYF.

This clonotype was detected ten times or more. The chain couples TRBV6-1 to TRBJ2-2, with 8 bases lining up with TRBD2. J gave up 0 bases and V 10 bases, and 13 bases lay outside the gene matches. The CDR3 length is 17 residues. Germline CDR1 and CDR2: MNHNS and SASEGT. The CDR3 region has the DNA TGTGCCACCCAGGCTTCCGGAGCGGGGGCGAACACCGGGGAGCTGTTTTTT. Its translation: CATQASGAGANTGELFF.

This clonotype was detected a few times. The chain combines TRBV5-4 with TRBJ2-6; weak D call: TRBD2 (5 bases). The CDR3 consists of 16 residues. The germline V and J ends were trimmed by 3 bases and 2 bases, with 12 bases remaining between them. CDR1 and CDR2 (germline): SGHNT, YYREEE (reference sequence). The CDR3, as DNA: TGTGCCAGCAGCTCGCCCGAGGGAGCTGGGGCCAACGTCCTGACTTTC. It specifies CASSSPEGAGANVLTF.

This clonotype was counted at least ten times. The V gene is TRBV5-1, the J gene TRBJ2-5; 10 bases align to TRBD2. This CDR3 region has 15 residues. V gave up 5 bases and J gave up 5 bases; unmatched junction bases: 9. Germline CDR1 SGHRS, CDR2 YFSETQ. The CDR3 DNA follows: TGCGCCAGCAGTCCGAAGGCTAGCGGGAGCGAGACCCAGTACTTC. This sequence encodes CASSPKASGSETQYF. Using reference TRBV5-1 and TRBJ2-5 for the parts outside the CDR3, the full variable domain is KAGVTQTPRYLIKTRGQQVTLSCSPISGHRSVSWYQQTPGQGLQFLFEYFSETQRNKGNFPGRFSGRQFSNSRSEMNVSTLELGDSALYLCASSPKASGSETQYFGPGTRLLVL.

This clonotype occurred many times. The chain carries TRBV28 and TRBJ1-1, with D uncertain. This CDR3 has 15 residues. Germline-derived CDR1 and CDR2 are MDHEN and SYDVKM. V lost 7 bases and J lost 3, with 18 bases in between. As DNA, the CDR3 is TGTGCCAGCACTCCGCCCCGGGGAGGGCACACTGAAGCTTTCTTT. Translation gives CASTPPRGGHTEAFF.

This clonotype appeared many times. This CDR3 reads CASSVGQGARQPQHF. The CDR3 DNA reads as TGTGCCAGCAGTGTAGGACAGGGGGCAAGACAGCCCCAGCATTTT. The V call is TRBV12-3 or TRBV12-4, the J call TRBJ1-5, with 11 nucleotides matching TRBD1. The CDR3 extends over 15 amino acids. The V gene end was trimmed by 5 bases and the J gene end by 7 bases; junction bases not matched to a gene: 7.

This clonotype has just a few counts. The genes are TRBV6-2 or TRBV6-3 and TRBJ2-7; the match to TRBD2 covers 8 bases. The germline CDR1 and CDR2 sequences are MNHEY and SVGEGT. CDR3 length equals 17 residues. The V gene end was trimmed by 3 bases and the J gene end by 1 base; junction bases not matched to a gene: 11. The CDR3 coding sequence is TGTGCCAGCAGTTATCTCCCCTTGACTAGCGTTTCCTACGAGCAGTACTTC. This sequence encodes CASSYLPLTSVSYEQYF.

This clonotype was counted between two and nine times. CDR3 coding DNA: TGTGCCAGCAGTTTATCCGCGACAGGGAGGGACGAGCAGTACTTC. This codes for CASSLSATGRDEQYF. The chain is built from TRBV28 and TRBJ2-7; D is possibly TRBD1 or TRBD2 (7 bases each). V was shortened by 1 base and J by 5 bases, with 15 bases between the two germline ends. This CDR3 is 15 amino acids long. The V gene's germline CDR1 is MDHEN and CDR2 SYDVKM.

Regarding this clonotype: A read error may be the cause here, since a much bigger clone is one base away. This chain joins TRBV6-2 or TRBV6-3 and TRBJ2-5; maybe TRBD2 (6 bases). Trimming removed 5 bases from V and 9 bases from J, with 22 bases in between. Germline V CDR1 and CDR2: MNHEY, SVGEGT. The CDR3 has 15 residues. This CDR3 reads CASSGSVPGRESQYF. CDR3 bases: TGTGCCAGCAGTGGCTCGGTGCCCGGTCGGGAGTCCCAGTACTTC.